This T cell receptor beta chain was documented in a study of blood T cell repertoires in COVID-19. About the study: The United States, Italy and Spain provided the acute and convalescent COVID-19 samples.

CDR3 size: 13 residues. Per the germline V gene, CDR1 is KGHDR and CDR2 is SFDVKD. Trimming took 1 base from V and 7 from J, leaving 7 bases between them. Profiling relied on immunoSEQ multiplex PCR, and the TCRdb table lists in-frame clones only, not all of them. The sample has some 170,000 clones; about 74% are singletons. The chain carries TRBV24-1 and TRBJ2-1; perhaps TRBD1 as D (6 bases). This TCR came from a man in his fifties or sixties with acute or convalescent COVID-19. Sequencing was done on a sample of peripheral blood. The CDR3 is CATSDLGQNEQFF. The CDR3 DNA sequence: TGTGCCACCAGTGATTTAGGACAGAATGAGCAGTTCTTC.